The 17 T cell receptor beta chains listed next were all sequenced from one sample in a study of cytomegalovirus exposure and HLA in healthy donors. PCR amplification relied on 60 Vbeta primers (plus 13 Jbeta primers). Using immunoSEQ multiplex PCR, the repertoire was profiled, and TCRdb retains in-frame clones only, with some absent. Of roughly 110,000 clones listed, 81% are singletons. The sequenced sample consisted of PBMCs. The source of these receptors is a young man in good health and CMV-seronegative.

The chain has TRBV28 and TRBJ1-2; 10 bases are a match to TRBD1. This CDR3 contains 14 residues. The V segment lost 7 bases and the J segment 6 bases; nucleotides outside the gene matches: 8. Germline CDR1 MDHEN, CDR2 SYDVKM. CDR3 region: CASTWDRGVNGYTF. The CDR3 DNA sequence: TGTGCCAGCACTTGGGACAGGGGAGTCAATGGCTACACCTTC.

The CDR3 sequence: CASKPPPMEVYQETQYF. The DNA for the CDR3 is TGTGCCAGCAAACCGCCCCCGATGGAGGTGTACCAAGAGACCCAGTACTTC. The rearrangement uses TRBV2 and TRBJ2-5; D is perhaps TRBD2 (5 bases). This CDR3 spans 17 amino acids. The germline gives CDR1 SNHLY, CDR2 FYNNEI. The germline V and J ends were trimmed by 7 bases and 0 bases, with 21 bases remaining between them.

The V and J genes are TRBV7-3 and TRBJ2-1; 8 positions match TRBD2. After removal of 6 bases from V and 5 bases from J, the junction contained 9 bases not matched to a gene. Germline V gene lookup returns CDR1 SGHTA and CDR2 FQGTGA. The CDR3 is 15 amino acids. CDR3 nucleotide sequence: TGTGCCAGCAGAACTGCTAGCGGGCCTAACAATGAGCAGTTCTTC. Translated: CASRTASGPNNEQFF.

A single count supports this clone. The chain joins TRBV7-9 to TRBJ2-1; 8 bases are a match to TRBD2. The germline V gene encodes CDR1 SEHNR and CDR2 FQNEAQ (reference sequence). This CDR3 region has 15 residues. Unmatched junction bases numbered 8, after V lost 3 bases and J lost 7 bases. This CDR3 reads CASSLAGGLGNEQFF. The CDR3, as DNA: TGTGCCAGCAGCTTGGCGGGAGGATTAGGTAATGAGCAGTTCTTC.

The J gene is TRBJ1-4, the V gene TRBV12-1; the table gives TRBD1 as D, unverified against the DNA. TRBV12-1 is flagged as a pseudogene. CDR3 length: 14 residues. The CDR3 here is CASSRDNPFEKLFF. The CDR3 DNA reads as TGTGCCAGCAGCAGGGACAATCCTTTTGAAAAACTGTTTTTT.

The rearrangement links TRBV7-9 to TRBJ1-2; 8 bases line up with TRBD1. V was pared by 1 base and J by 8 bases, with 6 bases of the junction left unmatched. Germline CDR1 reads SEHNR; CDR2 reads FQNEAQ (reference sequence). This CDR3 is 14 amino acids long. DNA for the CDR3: TGTGCCAGCAGCTTAGTAGGACAGGGAGTCGGCTACACCTTC. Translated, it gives CASSLVGQGVGYTF.

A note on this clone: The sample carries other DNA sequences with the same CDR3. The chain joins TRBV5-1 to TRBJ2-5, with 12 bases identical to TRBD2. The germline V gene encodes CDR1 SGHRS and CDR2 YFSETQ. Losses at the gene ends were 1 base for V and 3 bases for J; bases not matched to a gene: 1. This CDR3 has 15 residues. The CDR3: CASSLSSGGEETQYF. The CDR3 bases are TGCGCCAGCAGCTTGTCTAGCGGGGGGGAAGAGACCCAGTACTTC.

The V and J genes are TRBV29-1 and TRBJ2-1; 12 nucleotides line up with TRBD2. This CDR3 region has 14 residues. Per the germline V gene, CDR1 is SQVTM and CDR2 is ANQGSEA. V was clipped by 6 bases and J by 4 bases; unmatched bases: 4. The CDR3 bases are TGCAGCGTCGCCGGGACTAGCGGGTACAATGAGCAGTTCTTC. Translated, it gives CSVAGTSGYNEQFF.

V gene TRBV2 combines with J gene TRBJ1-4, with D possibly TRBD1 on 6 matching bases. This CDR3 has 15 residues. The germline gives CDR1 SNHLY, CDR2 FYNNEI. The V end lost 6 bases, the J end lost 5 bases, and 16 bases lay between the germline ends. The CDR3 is CASSKVRGNNEKLFF. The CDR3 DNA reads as TGTGCCAGCAGCAAAGTCAGGGGCAACAATGAAAAACTGTTTTTT.

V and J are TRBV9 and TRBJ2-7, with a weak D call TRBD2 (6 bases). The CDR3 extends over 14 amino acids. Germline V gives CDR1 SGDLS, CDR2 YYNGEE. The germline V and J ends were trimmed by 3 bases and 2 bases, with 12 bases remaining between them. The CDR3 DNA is TGTGCCAGCAGCGCCTTGGGGGGAACCTACGAGCAGTACTTC. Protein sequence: CASSALGGTYEQYF.

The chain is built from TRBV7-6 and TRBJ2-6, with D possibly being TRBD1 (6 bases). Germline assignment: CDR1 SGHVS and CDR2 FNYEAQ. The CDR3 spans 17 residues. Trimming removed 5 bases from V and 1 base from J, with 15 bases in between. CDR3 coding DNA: TGTGCCAGCAGCGCCCAGTTGGGACAATCTGGGGCCAACGTCCTGACTTTC. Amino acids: CASSAQLGQSGANVLTF.

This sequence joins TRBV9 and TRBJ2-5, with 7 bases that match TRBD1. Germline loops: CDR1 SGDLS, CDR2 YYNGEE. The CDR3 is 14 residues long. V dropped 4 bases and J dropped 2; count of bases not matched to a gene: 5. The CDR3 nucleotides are TGTGCCAGCAGCACCCGGGACAGACAAGAGACCCAGTACTTC. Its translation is CASSTRDRQETQYF. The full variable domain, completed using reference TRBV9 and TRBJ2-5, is DSGVTQTPKHLITATGQRVTLRCSPRSGDLSVYWYQQSLDQGLQFLIQYYNGEERAKGNILERFSAQQFPDLHSELNLSSLELGDSALYFCASSTRDRQETQYFGPGTRLLVL.

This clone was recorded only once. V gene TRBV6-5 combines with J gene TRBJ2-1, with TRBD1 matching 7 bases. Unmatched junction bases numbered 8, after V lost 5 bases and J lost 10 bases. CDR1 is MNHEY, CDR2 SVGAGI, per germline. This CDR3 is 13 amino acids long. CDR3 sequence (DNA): TGTGCCAGCAGTGACGGGACAGCTTGGGAGCAGTTCTTC. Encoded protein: CASSDGTAWEQFF.

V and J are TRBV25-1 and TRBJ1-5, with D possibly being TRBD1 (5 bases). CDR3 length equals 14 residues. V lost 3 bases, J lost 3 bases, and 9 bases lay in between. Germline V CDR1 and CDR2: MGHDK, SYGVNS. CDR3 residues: CASSDVRDNQPQHF. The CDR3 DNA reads TGTGCCAGCAGTGATGTCAGGGACAATCAGCCCCAGCATTTT.

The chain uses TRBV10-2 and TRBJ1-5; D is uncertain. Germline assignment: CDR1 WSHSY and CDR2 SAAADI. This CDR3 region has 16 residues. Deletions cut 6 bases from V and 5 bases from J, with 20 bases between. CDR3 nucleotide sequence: TGCGCCAGCAGCACAGCCGGCCCCGGGAGGGATCAGCCCCAGCATTTT. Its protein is CASSTAGPGRDQPQHF.

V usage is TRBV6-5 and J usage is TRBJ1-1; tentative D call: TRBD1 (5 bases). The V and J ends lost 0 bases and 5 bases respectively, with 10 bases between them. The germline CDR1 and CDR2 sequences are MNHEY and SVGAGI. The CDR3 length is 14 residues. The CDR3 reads CASSYSWGGTEAFF. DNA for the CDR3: TGTGCCAGCAGTTACTCGTGGGGGGGGACTGAAGCTTTCTTT.

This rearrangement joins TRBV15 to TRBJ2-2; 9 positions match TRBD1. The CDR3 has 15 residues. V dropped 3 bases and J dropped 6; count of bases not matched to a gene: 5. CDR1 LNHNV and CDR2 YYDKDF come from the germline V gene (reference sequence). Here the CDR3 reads CATSSRDREAGELFF. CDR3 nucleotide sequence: TGTGCCACCAGCAGCCGGGACAGGGAGGCCGGGGAGCTGTTTTTT.